Presented here are 23 T cell receptor beta chains from one specimen sequenced in a study of control samples from healthy donors and cancer patients. This table comes from immunoSEQ multiplex PCR, and its TCRdb copy is limited to in-frame clones, with some not included. The table lists roughly 88,000 clones, roughly 90% of them singletons. Sequencing input: blood. The receptor source for this set is a woman in her 30s in good health.

V is TRBV10-2 and J is TRBJ1-5; D is unresolved. V dropped 4 bases and J dropped 0 bases, with 4 bases sitting between them. Germline assignment: CDR1 WSHSY and CDR2 SAAADI. CDR3 size: 13 residues. The CDR3 coding sequence is TGCGCCAGCAGTGTATCTAGCAATCAGCCCCAGCATTTT. It codes for CASSVSSNQPQHF.

The chain uses TRBV2 and TRBJ2-1; 8 positions agree with TRBD2. This CDR3 contains 15 residues. With V trimmed by 7 bases and J by 5 bases, 10 bases remained unmatched. Germline V gene data show CDR1 as SNHLY and CDR2 as FYNNEI. The CDR3 here is CASTPRGAVNNEQFF. For the CDR3, the DNA is TGTGCCAGCACCCCGCGGGGGGCAGTAAACAATGAGCAGTTCTTC. Complete variable domain (other parts from reference TRBV2 and TRBJ2-1): EPEVTQTPSHQVTQMGQEVILRCVPISNHLYFYWYRQILGQKVEFLVSFYNNEISEKSEIFDDQFSVERPDGSNFTLKIRSTKLEDSAMYFCASTPRGAVNNEQFFGPGTRLTVL.

The gene calls are TRBV19 and TRBJ1-2; the match to TRBD1 covers 8 bases. Per germline, CDR1 LNHDA and CDR2 SQIVND (reference sequence). The V and J ends lost 7 bases and 1 base, in that order; junction bases with no gene match: 8. The CDR3 covers 15 residues. In DNA form, the CDR3 reads TGTGCCAGTACCATGGGGACAGGCCTTAACTATGGCTACACCTTC. As protein: CASTMGTGLNYGYTF. Based on the CDR3 plus reference TRBV19 and TRBJ1-2, the full variable domain is DGGITQSPKYLFRKEGQNVTLSCEQNLNHDAMYWYRQDPGQGLRLIYYSQIVNDFQKGDIAEGYSVSREKKESFPLTVTSAQKNPTAFYLCASTMGTGLNYGYTFGSGTRLTVV.

The chain is built from TRBV6-5 and TRBJ2-1; a weak D match, TRBD2 (5 bases). Germline V lookup: CDR1 MNHEY, CDR2 SVGAGI. The V end lost 5 bases, the J end lost 0 bases, and 11 bases lay between the germline ends. The CDR3 runs to 15 residues. The CDR3 spells CASSPTTSSYNEQFF. The DNA for the CDR3 is TGTGCCAGCAGTCCGACTACCAGCTCCTACAATGAGCAGTTCTTC.

A single count supports this clone. The V and J genes are TRBV19 and TRBJ2-1; no definite D call. The V gene lost 7 bases and the J gene lost 9 bases, with 10 bases spanning the gap. The CDR3 is 11 amino acids. Germline V lookup: CDR1 LNHDA, CDR2 SQIVND (reference sequence). In DNA form, the CDR3 reads TGTGCCAGTACCGATTGGGGTGAGCAGTTCTTC. Its translation is CASTDWGEQFF.

The CDR3 DNA sequence: TGTGCCAGCAGTTCCCCAGCAGGAGGGAACACTGAAGCTTTCTTT. Protein product: CASSSPAGGNTEAFF. The chain carries TRBV28 and TRBJ1-1; D gene ambiguous. CDR3 length: 15 residues. Germline V CDR1 and CDR2: MDHEN, SYDVKM. Between the trimmed V and J ends, which lost 4 bases and 1 base, there was a span of 13 bases.

This clone was found once. The gene calls are TRBV28 and TRBJ2-5; TRBD2 agrees at 10 bases. The germline CDR1 and CDR2 sequences are MDHEN and SYDVKM. V trimming: 3 bases; J trimming: 4 bases; junction bases outside the gene matches: 11. The CDR3 totals 17 residues. CDR3 region: CASSFNPSGGAGETQYF. DNA for the CDR3: TGTGCCAGCAGTTTCAATCCAAGCGGGGGGGCCGGAGAGACCCAGTACTTC.

The CDR3, as DNA: TGCGCCAGCAGCCAAGATACCACCAGCGGGGTTACCGGGGAGCTGTTTTTT. It codes for CASSQDTTSGVTGELFF. The J gene is TRBJ2-2, the V gene TRBV4-1, with TRBD2 identical over 7 bases. Germline trimming cut 0 bases from V and 5 bases from J; bases unmatched to any gene: 9. The CDR3 extends over 17 amino acids. Looked up from germline, CDR1 is MGHRA and CDR2 is YSYEKL.

The V gene is TRBV19, the J gene TRBJ1-1, with TRBD1 matching over 8 bases. Per germline, CDR1 LNHDA and CDR2 SQIVND (reference sequence). With V trimmed by 7 bases and J by 1 base, 8 bases remained unmatched. This CDR3 has 15 amino acids. CDR3 DNA: TGTGCCAGTATTTCAGGGGGCGCGGGGAACACTGAAGCTTTCTTT. Translation: CASISGGAGNTEAFF. Full variable domain (outside the CDR3, taken from reference TRBV19 and TRBJ1-1): DGGITQSPKYLFRKEGQNVTLSCEQNLNHDAMYWYRQDPGQGLRLIYYSQIVNDFQKGDIAEGYSVSREKKESFPLTVTSAQKNPTAFYLCASISGGAGNTEAFFGQGTRLTVV.

The chain carries TRBV29-1 and TRBJ1-5; no clear D. The CDR3 totals 13 residues. V lost 4 bases and J lost 11, with 18 bases in between. Germline assignment: CDR1 SQVTM and CDR2 ANQGSEA. The CDR3 DNA follows: TGCAGCGTTGTCGATCCGGCGTCGCGGGCCCAGCATTTT. Translation: CSVVDPASRAQHF.

The rearrangement joins TRBV9 to TRBJ1-3; D not certain. Trimming took off 3 bases at V and 4 bases at J, with 5 bases between the two ends. CDR3 size: 12 residues. From germline, CDR1 is SGDLS and CDR2 YYNGEE. CDR3 nucleotides: TGTGCCAGCAGCGGCATCGGAAACACCATATATTTT. The encoded protein is CASSGIGNTIYF. Full variable domain (rest looked up from reference TRBV9 and TRBJ1-3): DSGVTQTPKHLITATGQRVTLRCSPRSGDLSVYWYQQSLDQGLQFLIQYYNGEERAKGNILERFSAQQFPDLHSELNLSSLELGDSALYFCASSGIGNTIYFGEGSWLTVV.

This sequence joins TRBV7-9 and TRBJ1-3, with D hard to call. The CDR3 loop spans 13 amino acids. V was clipped by 1 base and J by 4 bases, with 5 bases between them. The germline V gene has CDR1 SEHNR and CDR2 FQNEAQ (reference sequence). The CDR3 DNA reads as TGTGCCAGCAGCTTAGTCAGGGGAAACACCATATATTTT. It encodes CASSLVRGNTIYF.

The V and J genes are TRBV20-1 and TRBJ2-7, with D possibly TRBD1 on 6 matching bases. Trimming left V 3 bases short and J 0 bases short, with 21 bases between. The CDR3 has 17 amino acids. In germline, CDR1 is DFQATT, CDR2 SNEGSKA (reference sequence). CDR3 nucleotides: TGCAGTGCTAGTTTCCCAGTCCACCCGGACAGCTCCTACGAGCAGTACTTC. It codes for CSASFPVHPDSSYEQYF.

This clone appeared a single time. The genes are TRBV2 and TRBJ1-1; D ambiguous. V was trimmed by 1 base and J by 4 bases, leaving 7 bases between them. The CDR3 totals 13 residues. CDR1 is SNHLY and CDR2 is FYNNEI in the germline V gene. CDR3 in DNA: TGTGCCAGCAGTGAAGTTGAGGGCACTGAAGCTTTCTTT. Translation gives CASSEVEGTEAFF.

The genes are TRBV5-1 and TRBJ2-2, with D possibly matching TRBD2 (6 bases). Trimming pared 0 bases from V and 5 bases from J, leaving 14 bases between. The CDR3 runs 16 residues. CDR1 and CDR2 from the germline V gene are SGHRS and YFSETQ. The CDR3 region is CASSLEGLWGTGELFF. In nucleotides, the CDR3 is TGCGCCAGCAGCTTGGAGGGACTCTGGGGGACCGGGGAGCTGTTTTTT.

The chain uses TRBV11-3 and TRBJ2-1; tentatively, D is TRBD2 (5 bases). The CDR3 is 16 residues long. Germline V lookup: CDR1 SGHNT, CDR2 YENEEA. V dropped 4 bases and J dropped 0 bases, with 13 bases sitting between them. The CDR3 reads CASSSGSASSYNEQFF. The CDR3 nucleotides read TGTGCCAGCAGCTCCGGTAGCGCAAGCTCCTACAATGAGCAGTTCTTC.

Only one count was recorded for this clone. The chain is built from TRBV5-1 and TRBJ1-1; a weak D match, TRBD1 (6 bases). The CDR3 sequence is 16 residues long. Germline values: CDR1 SGHRS, CDR2 YFSETQ. The germline V and J ends were trimmed by 3 bases and 5 bases, with 20 bases remaining between them. The CDR3, as DNA: TGCGCCAGCAGCTCGTCATGGGGGCACCCGGGGACTGAAGCTTTCTTT. Protein: CASSSSWGHPGTEAFF.

The rearrangement uses TRBV15 and TRBJ1-6, with TRBD1 matching 9 bases. V dropped 9 bases and J dropped 7; count of bases not matched to a gene: 4. The V gene's germline CDR1 is LNHNV and CDR2 YYDKDF (reference sequence). This CDR3 contains 13 residues. The CDR3 loop is CATGTGLNSPLHF. Here the CDR3 DNA reads TGTGCCACTGGGACAGGGCTAAATTCACCCCTCCACTTT. The full variable domain, completed using reference TRBV15 and TRBJ1-6, is DAMVIQNPRYQVTQFGKPVTLSCSQTLNHNVMYWYQQKSSQAPKLLFHYYDKDFNNEADTPDNFQSRRPNTSFCFLDIRSPGLGDTAMYLCATGTGLNSPLHFGNGTRLTVT.

In its sample, this clone was seen a few times. This chain connects TRBV6-5 to TRBJ2-3; D might be TRBD1 or TRBD2, each matching 6 bases. With 6 bases removed from V and 0 bases from J, the gap between germline ends came to 13 bases. Germline V gene data show CDR1 as MNHEY and CDR2 as SVGAGI. The CDR3 is made up of 15 amino acids. The CDR3: CASRLGGTSTDTQYF. The CDR3 nucleotides read TGTGCCAGCAGACTAGGGGGGACTAGCACAGATACGCAGTATTTT.

The chain couples TRBV3-1 (or the pseudogene TRBV3-2) to TRBJ1-1, with 9 bases matching TRBD1. Germline-derived CDR1 and CDR2 are LGHDT and YNNKEL (reference sequence). CDR3 size: 15 residues. V lost 4 bases and J lost 6; bases outside the gene matches: 9. CDR3 loop: CASSPDRGGTSEAFF. CDR3 DNA: TGTGCCAGCAGCCCGGACAGGGGTGGGACGTCTGAAGCTTTCTTT.

This clone was seen once. The V gene is TRBV6-2 or TRBV6-3, the J gene TRBJ1-1, with unresolved D. The CDR3 spans 12 residues. Trimming left V 2 bases short and J 8 bases short, with 9 bases between. CDR1 MNHEY and CDR2 SVGEGT come from the germline V gene. Here the CDR3 DNA reads TGTGCCAGCAGTTACACGGCGGGGGAAGCTTTCTTT. Residues: CASSYTAGEAFF.

The chain joins TRBV7-2 to TRBJ1-2; D unclear. The CDR3 consists of 15 residues. Germline V lookup: CDR1 SGHTA, CDR2 FQGNSA. Trimming stripped 1 base from V and 4 bases from J, with 13 bases between. CDR3 protein: CASSLGGRRVYGYTF. As DNA, the CDR3 is TGTGCCAGCAGCTTAGGCGGGAGGAGAGTCTATGGCTACACCTTC.

This chain links TRBV7-8 with TRBJ1-2; 7 bases fit TRBD1. This CDR3 spans 13 amino acids. From germline, CDR1 is SGHVS and CDR2 FQNEAQ. J gave up 5 bases and V 5 bases, and 5 bases lay outside the gene matches. The CDR3 coding sequence is TGTGCCAGCAGCCAACAGGGGCTATATGGCTACACCTTC. Translation gives CASSQQGLYGYTF.